This TCR beta chain appears in the sequencing data of a study of T cells in Graves' hyperthyroidism and ophthalmopathy. The wider study: Peripheral blood samples were taken at initial diagnosis, prior to any treatment.

The CDR3 length is 15 residues. V lost 3 bases and J lost 8; bases outside the gene matches: 9. It was considered stable Graves' hyperthyroidism when ophthalmopathy did not progress within 18 months. Patients were aged 18 to 65, had disease duration under 2 months, and had newly diagnosed hyperthyroidism. General observations from the study: Among thyroid clonotypes expanded above 0.001, most also appeared in blood.

This clonotype has ten or more counts. The antigen remains unidentified. It was RNA transcripts that yielded the amplified TCR beta CDR3 regions. During a first-round RT-PCR of the TCR CDR3, the HTBI primer set was used. TCRdb fed the multiplex PCR reads into MiXCR, producing one record per CDR3 protein. The top ten clones hold around 7.8% of a sample with 500,000 to 750,000 distinct CDR3 sequences, more than 15% of them seen once. This TCR derives from a woman in her 30s with Graves' hyperthyroidism. The rearrangement joins TRBV12-3 or TRBV12-4 to TRBJ2-3, with 9 bases that match TRBD2. The sequencing input was blood. In DNA, the CDR3 is TGTGCCAGCAGTTTCGGATTAGCGGGAGTATTTACGCAGTATTTT. Protein: CASSFGLAGVFTQYF.